This TCR beta chain is drawn from a study of T cells after yellow fever vaccination. TCRdb re-derived calls from the 5' RACE reads in MiXCR, one entry per CDR3 protein. The table has roughly 320,000 distinct CDR3 sequences, around a tenth seen once. This CDR3 region has 15 residues. Trimming left V 0 bases short and J 0 bases short, with 5 bases between. CDR1 and CDR2 (germline): SGHTA, FQGTGA. Whole-study results and caveats: Boosting was followed by the reappearance of most primary-vaccination clones (under 97% CD4, around 91% CD8).

This clonotype was detected many times. The antigen remains undetermined. This sequence was found in a young man who received the YFV17D yellow fever vaccine. This chain joins TRBV7-3 and TRBJ2-2; no firm D call. The material sequenced was CD4+ T cells sorted from PBMCs, taken 45 days after the yellow fever booster vaccination. The CDR3 spells CASSLTGSNTGELFF. The DNA of the CDR3 is TGTGCCAGCAGCTTAACGGGGTCGAACACCGGGGAGCTGTTTTTT.